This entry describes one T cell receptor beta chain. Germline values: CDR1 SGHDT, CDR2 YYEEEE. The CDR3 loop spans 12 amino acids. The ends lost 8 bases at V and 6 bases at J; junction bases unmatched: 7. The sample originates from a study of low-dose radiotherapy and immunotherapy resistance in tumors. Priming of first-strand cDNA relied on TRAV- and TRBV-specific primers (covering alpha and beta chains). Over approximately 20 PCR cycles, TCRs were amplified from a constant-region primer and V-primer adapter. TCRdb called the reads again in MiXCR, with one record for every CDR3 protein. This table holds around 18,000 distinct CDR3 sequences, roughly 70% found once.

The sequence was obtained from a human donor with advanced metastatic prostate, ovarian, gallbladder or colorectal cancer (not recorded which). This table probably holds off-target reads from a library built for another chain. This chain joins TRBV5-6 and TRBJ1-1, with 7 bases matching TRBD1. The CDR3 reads CASRGHGAEAFF. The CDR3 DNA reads TGTGCCAGTAGGGGGCATGGGGCTGAAGCTTTCTTT.